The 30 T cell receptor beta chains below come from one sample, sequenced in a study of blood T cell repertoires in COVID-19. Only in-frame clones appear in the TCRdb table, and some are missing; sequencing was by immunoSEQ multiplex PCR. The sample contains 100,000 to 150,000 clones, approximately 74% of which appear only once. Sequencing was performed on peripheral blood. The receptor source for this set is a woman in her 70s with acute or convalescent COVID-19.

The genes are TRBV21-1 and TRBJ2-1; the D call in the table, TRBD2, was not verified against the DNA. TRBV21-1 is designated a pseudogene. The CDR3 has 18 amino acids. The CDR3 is CASSKGTYEGECHNEQFF. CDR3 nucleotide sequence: TGTGCCAGCAGCAAAGGGACCTATGAGGGAGAGTGCCACAATGAGCAGTTCTTC.

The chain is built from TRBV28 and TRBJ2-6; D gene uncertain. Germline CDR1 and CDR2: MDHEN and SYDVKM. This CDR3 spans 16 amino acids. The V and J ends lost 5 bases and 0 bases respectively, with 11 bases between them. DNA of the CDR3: TGTGCCAGCAGTGCGATTAACCCCTCTGGGGCCAACGTCCTGACTTTC. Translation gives CASSAINPSGANVLTF.

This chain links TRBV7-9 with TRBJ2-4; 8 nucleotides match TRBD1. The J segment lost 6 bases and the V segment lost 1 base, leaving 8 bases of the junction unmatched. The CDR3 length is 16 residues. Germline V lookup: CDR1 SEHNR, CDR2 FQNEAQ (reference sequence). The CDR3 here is CASSLDEGQGGNIQYF. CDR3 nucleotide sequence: TGTGCCAGCAGCTTAGATGAAGGACAGGGAGGAAACATTCAGTACTTC. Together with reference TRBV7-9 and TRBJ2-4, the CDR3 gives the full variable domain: DTGVSQNPRHKITKRGQNVTFRCDPISEHNRLYWYRQTLGQGPEFLTYFQNEAQLEKSRLLSDRFSAERPKGSFSTLEIQRTEQGDSAMYLCASSLDEGQGGNIQYFGAGTRLSVL.

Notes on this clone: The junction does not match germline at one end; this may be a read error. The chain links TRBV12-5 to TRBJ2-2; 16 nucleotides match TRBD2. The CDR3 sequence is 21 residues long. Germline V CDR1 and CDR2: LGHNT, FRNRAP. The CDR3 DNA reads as TGTGCTAGTGGTTTGGCCCAGTTGGGACTAGCGGGAGGGCCGAATACCGGGGAGCTGTTTTTT. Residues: CASGLAQLGLAGGPNTGELFF.

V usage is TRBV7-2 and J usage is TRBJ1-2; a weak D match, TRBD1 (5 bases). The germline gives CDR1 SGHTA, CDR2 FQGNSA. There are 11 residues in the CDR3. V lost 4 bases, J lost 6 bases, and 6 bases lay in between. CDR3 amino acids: CASSSGDGYTF. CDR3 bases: TGTGCCAGCAGCTCGGGGGATGGCTACACCTTC.

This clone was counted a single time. The CDR3 is CAWSFTRLTLHF. CDR3 in DNA: TGTGCCTGGAGTTTCACCCGGTTAACCCTCCACTTT. V and J are TRBV30 and TRBJ1-6; D remains ambiguous. The germline V and J ends were trimmed by 2 bases and 14 bases, with 13 bases remaining between them. Germline V gene data show CDR1 as GTSNPN and CDR2 as SVGIG (reference sequence). This CDR3 region has 12 residues. The full variable domain, its missing parts supplied by reference TRBV30 and TRBJ1-6, is SQTIHQWPATLVQPVGSPLSLECTVEGTSNPNLYWYRQAAGRGLQLLFYSVGIGQISSEVPQNLSASRPQDRQFILSSKKLLLSDSGFYLCAWSFTRLTLHFGNGTRLTVT.

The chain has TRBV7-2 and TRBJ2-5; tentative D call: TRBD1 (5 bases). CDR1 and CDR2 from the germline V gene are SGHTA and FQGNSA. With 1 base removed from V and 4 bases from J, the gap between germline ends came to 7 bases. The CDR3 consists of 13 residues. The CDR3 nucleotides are TGTGCCAGCAGCTTAGTCCAGGGAGAGACCCAGTACTTC. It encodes CASSLVQGETQYF.

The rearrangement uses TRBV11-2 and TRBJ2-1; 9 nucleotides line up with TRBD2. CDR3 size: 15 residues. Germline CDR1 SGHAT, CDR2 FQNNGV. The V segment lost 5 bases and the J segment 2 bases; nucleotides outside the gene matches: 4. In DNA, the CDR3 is TGTGCCAGCAGCCCCCGACTAGCGGCCTACAATGAGCAGTTCTTC. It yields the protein CASSPRLAAYNEQFF.

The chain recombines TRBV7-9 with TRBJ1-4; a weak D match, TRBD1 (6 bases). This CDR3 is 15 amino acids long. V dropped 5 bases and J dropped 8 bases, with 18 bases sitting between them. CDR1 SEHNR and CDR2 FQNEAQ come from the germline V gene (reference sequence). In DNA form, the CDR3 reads TGTGCCAGCAGCCCGAGCGGACAGTCGGAAGAAAAACTGTTTTTT. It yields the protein CASSPSGQSEEKLFF.

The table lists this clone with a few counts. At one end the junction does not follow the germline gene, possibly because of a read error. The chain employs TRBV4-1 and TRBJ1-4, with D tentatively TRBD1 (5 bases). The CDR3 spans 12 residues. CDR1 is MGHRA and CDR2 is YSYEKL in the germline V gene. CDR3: CASSQAGQGSTF. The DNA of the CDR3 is TGCGCCAGCAGCCAAGCTGGGCAGGGCAGCACTTTT.

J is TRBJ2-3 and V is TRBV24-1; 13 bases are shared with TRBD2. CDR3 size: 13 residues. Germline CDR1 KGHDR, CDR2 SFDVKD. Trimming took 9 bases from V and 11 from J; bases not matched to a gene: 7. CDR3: CATSRTSGSKQYF. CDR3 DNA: TGTGCCACCTCGAGGACTAGCGGGAGCAAGCAGTATTTT.

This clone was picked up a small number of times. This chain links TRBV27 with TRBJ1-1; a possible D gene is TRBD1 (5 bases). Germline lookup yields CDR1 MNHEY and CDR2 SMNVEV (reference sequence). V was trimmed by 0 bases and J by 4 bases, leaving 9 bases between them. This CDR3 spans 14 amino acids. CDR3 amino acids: CASSLSHGGTEAFF. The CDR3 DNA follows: TGTGCCAGCAGTTTATCGCACGGGGGCACTGAAGCTTTCTTT.

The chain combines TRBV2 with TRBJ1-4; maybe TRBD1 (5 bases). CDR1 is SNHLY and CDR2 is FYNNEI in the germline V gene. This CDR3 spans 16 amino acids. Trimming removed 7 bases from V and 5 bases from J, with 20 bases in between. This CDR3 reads CASKRGVRGINEKLFF. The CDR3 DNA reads TGTGCCAGCAAGCGGGGGGTTAGGGGCATAAATGAAAAACTGTTTTTT.

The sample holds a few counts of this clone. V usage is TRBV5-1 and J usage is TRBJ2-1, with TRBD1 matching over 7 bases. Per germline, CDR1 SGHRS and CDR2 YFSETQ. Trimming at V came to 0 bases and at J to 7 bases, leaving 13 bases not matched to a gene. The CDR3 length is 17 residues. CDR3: CASSLASGTDLGNEQFF. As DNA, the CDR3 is TGCGCCAGCAGCTTGGCCTCCGGGACAGACCTGGGGAATGAGCAGTTCTTC.

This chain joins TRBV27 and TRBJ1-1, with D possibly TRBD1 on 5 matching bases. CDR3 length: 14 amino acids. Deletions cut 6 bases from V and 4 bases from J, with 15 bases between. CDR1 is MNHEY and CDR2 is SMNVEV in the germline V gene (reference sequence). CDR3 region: CASRRSGFFTEAFF. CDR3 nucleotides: TGTGCCAGCAGGCGTTCAGGGTTTTTCACTGAAGCTTTCTTT.

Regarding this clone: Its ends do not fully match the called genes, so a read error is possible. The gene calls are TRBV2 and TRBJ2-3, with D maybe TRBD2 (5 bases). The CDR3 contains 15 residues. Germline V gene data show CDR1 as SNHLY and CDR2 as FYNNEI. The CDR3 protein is CASNEQGGGTDTQYF. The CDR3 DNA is TGTGCCAGCAATGAACAAGGAGGAGGTACAGATACGCAGTATTTT.

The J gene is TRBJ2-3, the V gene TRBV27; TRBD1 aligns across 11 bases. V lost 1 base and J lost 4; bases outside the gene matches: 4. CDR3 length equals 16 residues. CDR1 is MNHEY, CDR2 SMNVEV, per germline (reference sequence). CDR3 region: CASSLFGTGGADTQYF. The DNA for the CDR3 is TGTGCCAGCAGTTTATTTGGGACAGGGGGTGCAGATACGCAGTATTTT.

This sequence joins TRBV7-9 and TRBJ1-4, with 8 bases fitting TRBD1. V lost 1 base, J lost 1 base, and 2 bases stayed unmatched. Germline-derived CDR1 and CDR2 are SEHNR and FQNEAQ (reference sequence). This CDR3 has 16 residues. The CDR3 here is CASSLVQGVTNEKLFF. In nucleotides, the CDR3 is TGTGCCAGCAGCTTAGTACAGGGGGTAACTAATGAAAAACTGTTTTTT.

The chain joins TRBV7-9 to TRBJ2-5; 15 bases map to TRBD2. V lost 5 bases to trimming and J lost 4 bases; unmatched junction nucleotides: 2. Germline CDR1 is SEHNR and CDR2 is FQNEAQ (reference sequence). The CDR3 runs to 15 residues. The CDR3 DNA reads TGTGCCAGCAGCAAGGGACTAGCGGGAGGAGAGACCCAGTACTTC. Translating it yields CASSKGLAGGETQYF.

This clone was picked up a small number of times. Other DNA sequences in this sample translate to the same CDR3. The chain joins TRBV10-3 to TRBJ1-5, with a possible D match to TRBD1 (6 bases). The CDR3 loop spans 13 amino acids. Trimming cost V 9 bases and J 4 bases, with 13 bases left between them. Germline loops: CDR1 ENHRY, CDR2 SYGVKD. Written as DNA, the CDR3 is TGTGCCATAACAGGACAGAAAAATCAGCCCCAGCATTTT. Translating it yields CAITGQKNQPQHF.

This CDR3 reads CASSLPSGGLFNEQFF. The CDR3 DNA is TGCGCCAGCAGCTTGCCTAGCGGGGGGTTATTCAATGAGCAGTTCTTC. J is TRBJ2-1 and V is TRBV5-1; TRBD2 matches at 11 bases. The germline V gene encodes CDR1 SGHRS and CDR2 YFSETQ. Trimming took 1 base from V and 6 from J; bases not matched to a gene: 6. The CDR3 contains 16 residues.

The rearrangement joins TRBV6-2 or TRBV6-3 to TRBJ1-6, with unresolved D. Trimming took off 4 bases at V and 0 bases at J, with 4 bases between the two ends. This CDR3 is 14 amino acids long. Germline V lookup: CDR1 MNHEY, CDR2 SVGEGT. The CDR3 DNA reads TGTGCCAGCAGTTCCAGCTCCTATAATTCACCCCTCCACTTT. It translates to CASSSSSYNSPLHF.

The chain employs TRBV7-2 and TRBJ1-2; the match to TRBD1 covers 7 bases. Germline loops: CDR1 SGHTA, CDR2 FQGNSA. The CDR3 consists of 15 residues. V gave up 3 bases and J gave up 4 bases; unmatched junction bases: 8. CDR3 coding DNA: TGTGCCAGCAGCTTGTTCGACAGGGCCAGCTATGGCTACACCTTC. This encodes CASSLFDRASYGYTF.

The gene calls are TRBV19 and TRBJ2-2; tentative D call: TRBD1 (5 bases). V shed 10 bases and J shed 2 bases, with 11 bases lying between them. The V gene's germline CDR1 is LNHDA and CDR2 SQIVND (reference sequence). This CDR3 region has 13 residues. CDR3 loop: CATVWGNTGELFF. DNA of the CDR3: TGTGCCACTGTTTGGGGCAACACCGGGGAGCTGTTTTTT.

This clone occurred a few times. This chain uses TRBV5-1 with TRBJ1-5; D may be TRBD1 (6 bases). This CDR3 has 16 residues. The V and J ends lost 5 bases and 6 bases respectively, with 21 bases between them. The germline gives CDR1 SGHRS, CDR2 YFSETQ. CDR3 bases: TGCGCCAGCAGGCCAGATCCAGGGGACCGCAGTCAGCCCCAGCATTTT. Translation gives CASRPDPGDRSQPQHF.

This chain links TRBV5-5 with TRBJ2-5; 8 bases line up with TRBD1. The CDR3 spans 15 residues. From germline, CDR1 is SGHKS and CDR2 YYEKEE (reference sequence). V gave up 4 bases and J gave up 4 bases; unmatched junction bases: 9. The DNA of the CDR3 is TGTGCCAGCAGCCTTACCGGACAGGGACGAGAGACCCAGTACTTC. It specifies CASSLTGQGRETQYF.

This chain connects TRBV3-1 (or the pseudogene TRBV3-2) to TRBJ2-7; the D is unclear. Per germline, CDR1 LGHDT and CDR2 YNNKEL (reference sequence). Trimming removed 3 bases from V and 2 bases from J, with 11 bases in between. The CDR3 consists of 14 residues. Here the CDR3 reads CASSHKRLPYEQYF. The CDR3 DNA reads TGTGCCAGCAGCCATAAGCGCCTCCCCTACGAGCAGTACTTC.

The CDR3 here is CASSLLTGAQHF. The CDR3 coding sequence is TGTGCCAGTTCACTATTAACGGGAGCCCAGCATTTT. V is TRBV19 and J is TRBJ1-5; no clear D. Germline V gene data show CDR1 as LNHDA and CDR2 as SQIVND (reference sequence). V lost 8 bases, J lost 11 bases, and 16 bases lay in between. This CDR3 region has 12 residues.

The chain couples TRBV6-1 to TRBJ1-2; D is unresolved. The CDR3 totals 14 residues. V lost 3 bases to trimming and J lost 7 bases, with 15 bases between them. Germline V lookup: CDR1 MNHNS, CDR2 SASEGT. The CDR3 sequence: CASSETISVGGYTF. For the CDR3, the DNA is TGTGCCAGCAGTGAGACAATCTCCGTTGGTGGCTACACCTTC.

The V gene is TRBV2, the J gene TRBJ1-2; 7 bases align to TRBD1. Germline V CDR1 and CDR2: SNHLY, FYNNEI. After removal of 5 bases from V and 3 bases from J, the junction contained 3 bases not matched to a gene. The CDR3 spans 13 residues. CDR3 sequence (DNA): TGTGCCAGCAGTTTTGACAGGGACTATGGCTACACCTTC. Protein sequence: CASSFDRDYGYTF.